This T cell receptor beta chain is drawn from a study of blood T cell repertoires in COVID-19. The V gene's germline CDR1 is SGHTA and CDR2 FQGNSA. V trimming: 2 bases; J trimming: 4 bases; junction bases outside the gene matches: 4. The CDR3 runs to 16 residues. Original methodology: Amplifying reference gene primers gave estimates of nucleated cell counts. Clones were sequenced by immunoSEQ multiplex PCR, and TCRdb holds only the in-frame ones, with some missing. V and J calls and clone size are given by that table; D and trimming were obtained from the DNA. Counted here are approximately 280,000 clones, approximately 91% occurring once; the ten biggest clones make up 2% to 2.5%.

The sequence came from a man aged 50 to 60 with acute or convalescent COVID-19. Sequenced input: peripheral blood. The chain employs TRBV7-2 and TRBJ2-1; 11 nucleotides line up with TRBD2. The CDR3 DNA reads TGTGCCAGCAGCTTAATCAGGACTAGCGGGTACAATGAGCAGTTCTTC. This gives the protein CASSLIRTSGYNEQFF.